The source of this TCR beta chain is a study of T-cell reconstitution after alpha-beta-depleted transplantation in children. This sample's TCRbeta library carried unique molecular identifier barcodes. TCRdb fed the PCR reads into MiXCR, producing one record per CDR3 protein. The sample consists of fewer than 350,000 distinct CDR3 sequences, around 9.1% of them appearing once. This CDR3 has 18 amino acids. In germline, CDR1 is MDHEN, CDR2 SYDVKM. Trimming removed 0 bases from V and 5 bases from J, with 19 bases in between. This receptor was identified in a boy under three years old with acute myeloid leukemia, due to receive a stem cell transplant. V is TRBV28 and J is TRBJ2-2; D might be TRBD1 (6 bases). The sequencing here drew on PBMCs, taken before TCRalphabeta/CD19-depleted stem cell transplant. CDR3 region: CASSLWGNRARGTGELFF. The CDR3 DNA is TGTGCCAGCAGTTTATGGGGGAACCGGGCGAGGGGGACCGGGGAGCTGTTTTTT.